Sequencing of this T cell receptor beta chain was carried out in a study of early T cells in non-severe SARS-CoV-2 infection. Study as a whole: The chains were unpaired, and the sequenced material was bulk RNA from unsorted whole blood.

The germline V gene encodes CDR1 DFQATT and CDR2 SNEGSKA (reference sequence). This CDR3 spans 14 amino acids. The V and J ends lost 0 bases and 9 bases respectively, with 16 bases between them. TCRdb itself ran the 5' RACE reads through MiXCR, one entry per CDR3 protein. Of about 50,000 distinct CDR3 sequences listed, about 14% are singletons. Sequenced material: whole blood, taken at baseline. This TCR was sampled from an adult who was a healthcare worker with PCR-confirmed SARS-CoV-2 infection or an uninfected control (not recorded which). The chain couples TRBV20-1 to TRBJ2-3, with D tentatively TRBD2 (6 bases). The CDR3 nucleotides are TGCAGTGCTAGAGAGGACGCTTACGGGGGAACGCAGTATTTT. Its translation is CSAREDAYGGTQYF.